These 30 T cell receptor beta chains originate from one sample sequenced in a study of blood T cell repertoires in COVID-19. Measured with immunoSEQ multiplex PCR; TCRdb has only the in-frame clones, and not every one. The table shows tens of thousands of clones, with 90% occurring only once. The sequencing input was peripheral blood. The origin of the receptors is a human donor in a cohort sampled during active COVID-19.

Only one count was recorded for this clone. The chain is built from TRBV10-1 and TRBJ1-2; perhaps TRBD1 as D (6 bases). The CDR3 loop spans 16 amino acids. The germline V gene encodes CDR1 WNHNN and CDR2 SYGVQD (reference sequence). The germline V and J ends were trimmed by 2 bases and 4 bases, with 17 bases remaining between them. For the CDR3, the DNA is TGCGCCAGCAGTGAGCCCTGGGACACCCTACGCTATGGCTACACCTTC. As protein: CASSEPWDTLRYGYTF.

The genes are TRBV30 and TRBJ1-1; the D is unclear. V lost 2 bases and J lost 11, with 18 bases in between. CDR3 length: 13 residues. In germline, CDR1 is GTSNPN, CDR2 SVGIG (reference sequence). CDR3 sequence reads: CAWSQDRLSEAFF. For the CDR3, the DNA is TGTGCCTGGAGTCAAGACCGCCTGTCGGAGGCTTTCTTT.

The chain couples TRBV7-8 to TRBJ2-1, with D perhaps matching TRBD2 (7 bases). CDR3 length equals 15 residues. V lost 2 bases and J lost 4, with 12 bases in between. Germline V gene sequence: CDR1 SGHVS, CDR2 FQNEAQ. The CDR3 region is CASSLRGAKYNEQFF. The CDR3 DNA follows: TGTGCCAGCAGCTTACGGGGGGCTAAGTACAATGAGCAGTTCTTC.

The chain recombines TRBV18 with TRBJ1-1, with 7 bases lining up with TRBD1. Trimming took 5 bases from V and 6 from J; bases not matched to a gene: 15. The CDR3 extends over 16 amino acids. CDR1 and CDR2 from the germline V gene are KGHSH and LQKENI. DNA of the CDR3: TGTGCCAGCTCAAACGGACAGGTAATATTGGGCGCTGAAGCTTTCTTT. This gives the protein CASSNGQVILGAEAFF.

The J gene is TRBJ2-7, the V gene TRBV9, with a weak D call TRBD2 (5 bases). V lost 3 bases, J lost 2 bases, and 18 bases lay in between. The CDR3 covers 16 residues. Germline CDR1 reads SGDLS; CDR2 reads YYNGEE. Written as DNA, the CDR3 is TGTGCCAGCAGCGCCCGAGCGGAGCGGATAGCCTACGAGCAGTACTTC. Translated, it gives CASSARAERIAYEQYF.

The chain employs TRBV4-3 and TRBJ1-1; a possible D gene is TRBD1 (6 bases). The V and J ends lost 3 bases and 3 bases respectively, with 11 bases between them. Germline CDR1 reads LGHNA; CDR2 reads YSLEER. The CDR3 runs to 14 residues. The CDR3 sequence: CASSHVGQYTEAFF. CDR3 sequence (DNA): TGCGCCAGCAGCCACGTAGGACAGTACACTGAAGCTTTCTTT.

This rearrangement joins TRBV5-6 to TRBJ2-1, with D maybe TRBD2 (6 bases). Germline V lookup: CDR1 SGHDT, CDR2 YYEEEE. The V end was cut by 4 bases, the J end by 14 bases, with 22 bases between. The CDR3 length is 14 residues. This CDR3 reads CASSQSSSVRSEFF. In DNA form, the CDR3 reads TGTGCCAGCAGCCAAAGTTCTAGCGTACGGAGTGAGTTCTTC.

V and J are TRBV5-5 and TRBJ2-2; possibly TRBD1 for D (5 bases). Trimming cost V 0 bases and J 4 bases, with 13 bases left between them. The CDR3 is 16 amino acids. Germline V gene lookup returns CDR1 SGHKS and CDR2 YYEKEE (reference sequence). The CDR3 coding sequence is TGTGCCAGCAGCTTGGAAGGGGCCGGTAGCACCGGGGAGCTGTTTTTT. Amino acid sequence: CASSLEGAGSTGELFF. The entire variable domain, with the rest obtained from reference TRBV5-5 and TRBJ2-2, is as follows: DAGVTQSPTHLIKTRGQQVTLRCSPISGHKSVSWYQQVLGQGPQFIFQYYEKEERGRGNFPDRFSARQFPNYSSELNVNALLLGDSALYLCASSLEGAGSTGELFFGEGSRLTVL.

This clone was observed a few times. The chain joins TRBV7-9 to TRBJ1-3, with TRBD1 matching 9 bases. Trimming took 0 bases from V and 2 from J; bases not matched to a gene: 2. The germline V gene has CDR1 SEHNR and CDR2 FQNEAQ (reference sequence). The CDR3 length is 16 residues. The CDR3 coding sequence is TGTGCCAGCAGCTTAGCGGGGACAGGGCCTGGAAACACCATATATTTT. It specifies CASSLAGTGPGNTIYF.

The DNA of the CDR3 is TGTGCCAGCAGCCCCAGACAGCCTCGAGAGACCCAGTACTTC. Its protein product is CASSPRQPRETQYF. V gene TRBV11-2 combines with J gene TRBJ2-5; maybe TRBD1 (5 bases). From germline, CDR1 is SGHAT and CDR2 FQNNGV. The CDR3 consists of 14 residues. V was shortened by 5 bases and J by 4 bases, with 14 bases between the two germline ends.

The chain carries TRBV2 and TRBJ1-1; D might be TRBD1 (6 bases). Germline V gives CDR1 SNHLY, CDR2 FYNNEI. Deletions cut 7 bases from V and 4 bases from J, with 13 bases between. The CDR3 consists of 13 residues. The CDR3 DNA reads as TGTGCCAGCACCTCACAGGGAGTCACTGAAGCTTTCTTT. It yields the protein CASTSQGVTEAFF.

The V gene is TRBV5-4, the J gene TRBJ2-7; D is ambiguous. Germline CDR1 reads SGHNT; CDR2 reads YYREEE (reference sequence). The V and J ends lost 1 base and 3 bases respectively, with 11 bases between them. CDR3 length equals 14 residues. Written as DNA, the CDR3 is TGTGCCAGCAGCTTGAATCAGAGGCACTACGAGCAGTACTTC. Translating it yields CASSLNQRHYEQYF.

The rearrangement uses TRBV9 and TRBJ2-5, with TRBD2 as a possible D gene (6 bases). CDR3 length equals 15 residues. V was pared by 4 bases and J by 4 bases, with 17 bases between. Germline CDR1 is SGDLS and CDR2 is YYNGEE. As DNA, the CDR3 is TGTGCCAGCAGCCCACCGGGACCGGAGGGAGAGACCCAGTACTTC. This codes for CASSPPGPEGETQYF.

This chain connects TRBV21-1 to TRBJ1-5; the table names TRBD1, a call not compared with the DNA. TRBV21-1 is a pseudogene locus. The CDR3 contains 18 residues. CDR3 DNA sequence: TGTGCCAGCAGCAAAGTGATCCAAGACAGGTGTAGCAATCAGCCCCAGCATTTT. It specifies CASSKVIQDRCSNQPQHF.

The J gene is TRBJ2-2, the V gene TRBV2, with TRBD1 matching 8 bases. This CDR3 has 14 residues. Trimming took 2 bases from V and 4 from J; bases not matched to a gene: 0. Germline CDR1 is SNHLY and CDR2 is FYNNEI. CDR3: CASSETGGTGELFF. CDR3 in DNA: TGTGCCAGCAGTGAAACAGGGGGCACCGGGGAGCTGTTTTTT.

The V gene is TRBV7-2, the J gene TRBJ2-7, with 7 bases fitting TRBD2. V shed 3 bases, J shed 5 bases, and the junction held 10 bases outside the gene matches. The CDR3 runs 15 residues. CDR1 SGHTA and CDR2 FQGNSA come from the germline V gene. The CDR3 nucleotides are TGTGCCAGCAGCTTGAAGCGGGCGGGAGCCCACGAGCAGTACTTC. This sequence encodes CASSLKRAGAHEQYF.

V usage is TRBV3-1 (or the pseudogene TRBV3-2) and J usage is TRBJ2-1, with D possibly TRBD2 on 6 matching bases. This CDR3 has 12 amino acids. Germline V gene lookup returns CDR1 LGHDT and CDR2 YNNKEL (reference sequence). V was shortened by 5 bases and J by 13 bases, with 15 bases between the two germline ends. CDR3 bases: TGTGCCAGCAGCTACGCGCGGGGCGACCAGTTCTTC. Translating it yields CASSYARGDQFF.

The rearrangement links TRBV7-2 to TRBJ2-5; a possible D gene is TRBD2 (5 bases). Germline CDR1 is SGHTA and CDR2 is FQGNSA. The CDR3 loop spans 14 amino acids. V was clipped by 3 bases and J by 5 bases, with 13 bases between them. DNA of the CDR3: TGTGCCAGCAGCTTGGCGGGTCTGGGGGAGACCCAGTACTTC. Its protein product is CASSLAGLGETQYF.

The chain links TRBV5-1 to TRBJ1-3, with 7 bases aligning to TRBD1. After removal of 4 bases from V and 2 bases from J, the junction contained 15 bases not matched to a gene. Germline V CDR1 and CDR2: SGHRS, YFSETQ. CDR3 length equals 18 residues. The CDR3 bases are TGCGCCAGCAGCCCTCTGGGACAGTCCTCTAGCCCTGGAAACACCATATATTTT. Its translation: CASSPLGQSSSPGNTIYF.

The rearrangement links TRBV3-1 (or the pseudogene TRBV3-2) to TRBJ2-1; D possibly corresponds to TRBD1 (6 bases). The CDR3 is 14 residues long. From germline, CDR1 is LGHDT and CDR2 YNNKEL (reference sequence). Between the trimmed V and J ends, which lost 4 bases and 3 bases, there was a span of 10 bases. CDR3 nucleotides: TGTGCCAGCAGCCCAGGGGCTAGCTACAATGAGCAGTTCTTC. It translates to CASSPGASYNEQFF.

The V gene is TRBV6-6, the J gene TRBJ2-5; 12 bases line up with TRBD1. The CDR3 is 15 residues long. Trimming at V came to 10 bases and at J to 4 bases, leaving 10 bases not matched to a gene. Germline CDR1 reads MNHNY; CDR2 reads SVGAGI (reference sequence). The CDR3 sequence: CATTSGQGAGETQYF. The CDR3 DNA is TGTGCCACTACCTCGGGACAGGGGGCAGGAGAGACCCAGTACTTC.

The rearrangement joins TRBV11-2 to TRBJ2-6; D is perhaps TRBD1 (5 bases). The germline gives CDR1 SGHAT, CDR2 FQNNGV. The V and J ends lost 4 bases and 0 bases respectively, with 10 bases between them. The CDR3 sequence is 16 residues long. CDR3 residues: CASSSRAVSGANVLTF. The CDR3 nucleotides are TGTGCCAGCAGCTCCAGGGCCGTCTCTGGGGCCAACGTCCTGACTTTC.

The V gene is TRBV5-4, the J gene TRBJ2-3, with D uncertain. V lost 0 bases and J 3 bases, leaving 11 bases between the germline ends. The CDR3 length is 15 residues. Looked up from germline, CDR1 is SGHNT and CDR2 is YYREEE (reference sequence). The CDR3 loop is CASSLARLRTDTQYF. CDR3 nucleotides: TGTGCCAGCAGCTTGGCCCGCCTACGGACAGATACGCAGTATTTT.

The chain uses TRBV7-8 and TRBJ1-2; D perhaps matches TRBD1 (5 bases). CDR3 length equals 14 residues. Germline V gene sequence: CDR1 SGHVS, CDR2 FQNEAQ. Trimming pared 5 bases from V and 4 bases from J, leaving 14 bases between. The CDR3 is CASSPATGFYGYTF. CDR3 in DNA: TGTGCCAGCAGCCCCGCCACAGGCTTCTATGGCTACACCTTC.

A single count supports this clone. This chain links TRBV14 with TRBJ1-6, with D unresolved. The V end was cut by 0 bases, the J end by 9 bases, with 12 bases between. Germline V gives CDR1 SGHDN, CDR2 FVKESK. The CDR3 is 15 amino acids. CDR3 in DNA: TGTGCCAGCAGCCAAGATTGGCAGGTTGGTTCACCCCTCCACTTT. It codes for CASSQDWQVGSPLHF.

The rearrangement joins TRBV30 to TRBJ2-7; 11 nucleotides agree with TRBD1. V was clipped by 4 bases and J by 1 base; unmatched bases: 3. The CDR3 extends over 14 amino acids. Per the germline V gene, CDR1 is GTSNPN and CDR2 is SVGIG (reference sequence). The CDR3 DNA reads TGTGCCTGGACCGGACAGGGGGCATCCTACGAGCAGTACTTC. Translating it yields CAWTGQGASYEQYF.

The chain couples TRBV6-5 to TRBJ2-1; the match to TRBD1 covers 9 bases. The V gene's germline CDR1 is MNHEY and CDR2 SVGAGI. The CDR3 is 16 residues long. V lost 0 bases and J lost 6; bases outside the gene matches: 6. The CDR3 reads CASSYSGTGRSNEQFF. Here the CDR3 DNA reads TGTGCCAGCAGTTACTCCGGGACAGGGAGGTCCAATGAGCAGTTCTTC.

The chain employs TRBV18 and TRBJ2-6; TRBD2 agrees at 11 bases. This CDR3 is 19 amino acids long. Trimming at V came to 6 bases and at J to 0 bases, leaving 10 bases not matched to a gene. Germline V CDR1 and CDR2: KGHSH, LQKENI. Here the CDR3 reads CASSRGLAVPPSGANVLTF. CDR3 in DNA: TGTGCCAGCTCTAGGGGACTAGCGGTACCGCCCTCTGGGGCCAACGTCCTGACTTTC.

The V and J genes are TRBV25-1 and TRBJ2-1, with TRBD2 matching 12 bases. Per the germline V gene, CDR1 is MGHDK and CDR2 is SYGVNS. The CDR3 loop spans 16 amino acids. The V and J ends lost 3 bases and 6 bases, in that order; junction bases with no gene match: 6. The CDR3 reads CASSDVGLAGLNEQFF. In DNA form, the CDR3 reads TGTGCCAGCAGTGATGTAGGACTAGCGGGGCTCAATGAGCAGTTCTTC.

The genes are TRBV7-3 and TRBJ2-5; a weak D match, TRBD2 (6 bases). The CDR3 has 13 amino acids. Trimming removed 5 bases at V and 9 bases at J, with 16 bases between. CDR1 and CDR2 (germline): SGHTA, FQGTGA. CDR3: CASSPGLSRAQYF. In nucleotides, the CDR3 is TGTGCCAGCAGCCCGGGACTTAGCAGGGCCCAGTACTTC. Complete variable domain (other parts from reference TRBV7-3 and TRBJ2-5): GAGVSQTPSNKVTEKGKYVELRCDPISGHTALYWYRQSLGQGPEFLIYFQGTGAADDSGLPNDRFFAVRPEGSVSTLKIQRTERGDSAVYLCASSPGLSRAQYFGPGTRLLVL.